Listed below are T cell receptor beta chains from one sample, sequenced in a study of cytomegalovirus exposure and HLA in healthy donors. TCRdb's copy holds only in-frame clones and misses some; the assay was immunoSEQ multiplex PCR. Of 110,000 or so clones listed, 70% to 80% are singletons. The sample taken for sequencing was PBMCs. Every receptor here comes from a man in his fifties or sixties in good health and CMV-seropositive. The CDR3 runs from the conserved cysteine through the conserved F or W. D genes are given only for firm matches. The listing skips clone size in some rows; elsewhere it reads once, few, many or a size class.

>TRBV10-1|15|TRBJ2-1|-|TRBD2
CASSDGGSGYNEQFF
TGCGCCAGCAGTGACGGCGGGAGCGGTTACAATGAGCAGTTCTTC
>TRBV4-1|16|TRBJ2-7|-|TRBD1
CASSLSGQGVSYEQYF
TGCGCCAGCAGCCTAAGCGGACAGGGGGTGTCCTACGAGCAGTACTTC
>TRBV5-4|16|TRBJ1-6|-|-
CASSSSQGVYNSPLHF
TGTGCCAGCAGCTCTTCACAGGGCGTCTATAATTCACCCCTCCACTTT
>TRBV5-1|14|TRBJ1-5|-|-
CASSLGQSNQPQHF
TGCGCCAGCAGCTTGGGACAGAGCAATCAGCCCCAGCATTTT
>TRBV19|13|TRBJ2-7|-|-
CASSIETAYEQYF
TGTGCCAGTAGTATCGAGACAGCCTACGAGCAGTACTTC
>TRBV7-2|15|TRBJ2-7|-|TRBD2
CASSPTGTSGYEQYF
TGTGCCAGCAGCCCGACCGGGACTAGCGGCTACGAGCAGTACTTC
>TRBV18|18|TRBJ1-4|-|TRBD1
CASSPYGQGGATNEKLFF
TGTGCCAGCTCACCATACGGACAGGGAGGTGCAACTAATGAAAAACTGTTTTTT
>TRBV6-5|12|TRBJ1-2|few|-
CASSEATYGYTF
TGTGCCAGCAGTGAAGCTACTTATGGCTACACCTTC
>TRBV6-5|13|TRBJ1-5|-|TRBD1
CASRSTGGQPQHF
TGTGCCAGCAGATCTACAGGGGGTCAGCCCCAGCATTTT
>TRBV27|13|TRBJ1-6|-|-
CATSVNTYSPLHF
TGTGCCACTAGCGTGAATACCTATTCACCCCTCCACTTT
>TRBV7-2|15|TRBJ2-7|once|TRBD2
CASSLRLAGNNEQYF
TGTGCCAGCAGCTTACGGCTAGCGGGAAACAACGAGCAGTACTTC
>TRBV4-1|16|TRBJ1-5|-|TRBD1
CASSPWTGGGNQPQHF
TGCGCCAGCAGCCCTTGGACAGGGGGAGGCAATCAGCCCCAGCATTTT
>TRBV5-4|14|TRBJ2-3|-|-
CASSLVGASDTQYF
TGTGCCAGCAGCTTGGTAGGGGCGTCAGATACGCAGTATTTT
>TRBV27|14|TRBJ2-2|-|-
CASTWGQGTGELFF
TGTGCCAGCACCTGGGGGCAGGGGACCGGGGAGCTGTTTTTT
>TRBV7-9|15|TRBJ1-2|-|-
CASSLEDGISYGYTF
TGTGCCAGCAGCTTAGAAGACGGGATATCCTATGGCTACACCTTC
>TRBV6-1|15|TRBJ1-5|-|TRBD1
CASSWDRLSNQPQHF
TGTGCCAGCTCCTGGGACAGACTTAGCAATCAGCCCCAGCATTTT
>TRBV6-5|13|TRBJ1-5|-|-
CATRGGSNQPQHF
TGTGCCACGAGGGGGGGCAGCAATCAGCCCCAGCATTTT